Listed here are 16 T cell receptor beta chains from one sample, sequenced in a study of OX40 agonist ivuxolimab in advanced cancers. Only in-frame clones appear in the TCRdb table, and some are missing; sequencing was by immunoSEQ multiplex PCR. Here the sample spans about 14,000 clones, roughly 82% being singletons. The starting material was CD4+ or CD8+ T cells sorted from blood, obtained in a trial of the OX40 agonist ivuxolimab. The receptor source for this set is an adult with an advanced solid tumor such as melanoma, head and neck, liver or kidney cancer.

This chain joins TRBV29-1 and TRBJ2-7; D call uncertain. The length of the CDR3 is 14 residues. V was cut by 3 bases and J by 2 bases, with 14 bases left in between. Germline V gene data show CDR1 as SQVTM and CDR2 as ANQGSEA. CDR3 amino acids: CSVEGSGETYEQYF. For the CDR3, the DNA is TGCAGCGTTGAGGGGTCTGGGGAAACCTACGAGCAGTACTTC.

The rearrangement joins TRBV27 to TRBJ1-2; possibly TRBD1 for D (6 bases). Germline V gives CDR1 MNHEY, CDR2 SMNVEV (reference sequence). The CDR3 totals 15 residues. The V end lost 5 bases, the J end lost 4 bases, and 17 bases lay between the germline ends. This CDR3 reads CASSNRAQAIYGYTF. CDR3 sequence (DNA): TGTGCCAGCAGTAACAGGGCCCAGGCTATCTATGGCTACACCTTC.

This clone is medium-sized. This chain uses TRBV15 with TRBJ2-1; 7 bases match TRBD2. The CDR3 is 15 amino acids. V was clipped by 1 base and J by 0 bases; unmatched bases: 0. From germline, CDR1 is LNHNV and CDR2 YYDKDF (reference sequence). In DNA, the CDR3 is TGTGCCACCAGCAGAGCTAGCGGCTCCTACAATGAGCAGTTCTTC. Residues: CATSRASGSYNEQFF.

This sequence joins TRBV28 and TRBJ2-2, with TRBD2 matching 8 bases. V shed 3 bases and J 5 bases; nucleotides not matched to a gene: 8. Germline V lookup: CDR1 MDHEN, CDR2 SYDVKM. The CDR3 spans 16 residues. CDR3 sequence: CASSFYGRVITGELFF. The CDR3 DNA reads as TGTGCCAGCAGTTTTTACGGGAGGGTTATAACCGGGGAGCTGTTTTTT.

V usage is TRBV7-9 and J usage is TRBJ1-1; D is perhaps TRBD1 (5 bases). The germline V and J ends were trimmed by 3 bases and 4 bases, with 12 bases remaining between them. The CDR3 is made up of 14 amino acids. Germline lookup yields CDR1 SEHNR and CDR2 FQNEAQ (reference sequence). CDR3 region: CASSFGTPTTEAFF. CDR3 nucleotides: TGTGCCAGCAGCTTCGGGACCCCCACCACTGAAGCTTTCTTT.

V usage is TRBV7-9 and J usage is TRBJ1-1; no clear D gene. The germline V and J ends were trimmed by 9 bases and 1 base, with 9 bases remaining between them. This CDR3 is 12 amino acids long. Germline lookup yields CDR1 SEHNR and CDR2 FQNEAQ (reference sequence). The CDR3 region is CASTTENTEAFF. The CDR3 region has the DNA TGTGCCAGTACAACAGAGAACACTGAAGCTTTCTTT.

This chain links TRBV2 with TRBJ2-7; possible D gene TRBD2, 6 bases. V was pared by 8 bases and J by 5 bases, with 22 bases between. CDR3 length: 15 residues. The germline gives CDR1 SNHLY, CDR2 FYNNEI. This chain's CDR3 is CASLPPPGREDEQYF. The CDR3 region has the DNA TGTGCCAGCCTGCCCCCCCCGGGCAGGGAGGACGAGCAGTACTTC.

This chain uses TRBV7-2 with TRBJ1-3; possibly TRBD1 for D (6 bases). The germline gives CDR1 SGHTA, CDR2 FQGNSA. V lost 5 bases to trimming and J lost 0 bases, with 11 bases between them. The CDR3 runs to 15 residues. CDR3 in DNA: TGTGCCAGCAGCCCTTGGACAGTCTCTGGAAACACCATATATTTT. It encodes CASSPWTVSGNTIYF. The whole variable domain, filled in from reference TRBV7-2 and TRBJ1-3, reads GAGVSQSPSNKVTEKGKDVELRCDPISGHTALYWYRQSLGQGLEFLIYFQGNSAPDKSGLPSDRFSAERTGGSVSTLTIQRTQQEDSAVYLCASSPWTVSGNTIYFGEGSWLTVV.

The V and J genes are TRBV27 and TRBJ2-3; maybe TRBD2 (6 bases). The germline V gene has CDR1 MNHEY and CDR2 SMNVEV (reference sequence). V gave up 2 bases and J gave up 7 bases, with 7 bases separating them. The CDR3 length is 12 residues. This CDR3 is CASSLGGNTQYF. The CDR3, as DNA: TGTGCCAGCAGTTTAGGGGGGAATACGCAGTATTTT.

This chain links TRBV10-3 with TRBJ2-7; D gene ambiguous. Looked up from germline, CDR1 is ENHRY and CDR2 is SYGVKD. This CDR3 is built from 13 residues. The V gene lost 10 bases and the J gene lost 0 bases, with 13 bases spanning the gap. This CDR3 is CATEGTVSYEQYF. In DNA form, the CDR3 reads TGTGCCACCGAAGGAACGGTCTCCTACGAGCAGTACTTC.

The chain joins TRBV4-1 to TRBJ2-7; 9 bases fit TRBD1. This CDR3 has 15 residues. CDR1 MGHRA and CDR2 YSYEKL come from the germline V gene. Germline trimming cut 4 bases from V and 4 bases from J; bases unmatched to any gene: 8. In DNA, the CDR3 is TGCGCCAGCAGCCCCGGGACAGGGAGCATTTACGAGCAGTACTTC. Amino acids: CASSPGTGSIYEQYF.

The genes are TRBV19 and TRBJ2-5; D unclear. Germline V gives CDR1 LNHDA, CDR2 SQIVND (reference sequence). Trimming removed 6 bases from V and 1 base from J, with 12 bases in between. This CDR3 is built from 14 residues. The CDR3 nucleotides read TGTGCCAGTAGGTCTTCTACGACCCAAGAGACCCAGTACTTC. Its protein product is CASRSSTTQETQYF.

CDR3 in amino acids: CASIASLAGSYNEQFF. CDR3 sequence (DNA): TGTGCCAGCATCGCAAGCCTAGCGGGGTCCTACAATGAGCAGTTCTTC. The genes are TRBV5-6 and TRBJ2-1, with 9 bases fitting TRBD2. The CDR3 totals 16 residues. CDR1 and CDR2 (germline): SGHDT, YYEEEE. The V segment lost 6 bases and the J segment 1 base; nucleotides outside the gene matches: 8.

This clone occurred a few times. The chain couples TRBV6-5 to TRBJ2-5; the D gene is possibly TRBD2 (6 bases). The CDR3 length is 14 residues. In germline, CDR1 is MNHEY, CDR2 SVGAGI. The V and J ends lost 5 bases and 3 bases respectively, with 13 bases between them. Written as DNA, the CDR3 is TGTGCCAGCAGTGTACTGGGGGGAGAAGAGACCCAGTACTTC. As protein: CASSVLGGEETQYF.

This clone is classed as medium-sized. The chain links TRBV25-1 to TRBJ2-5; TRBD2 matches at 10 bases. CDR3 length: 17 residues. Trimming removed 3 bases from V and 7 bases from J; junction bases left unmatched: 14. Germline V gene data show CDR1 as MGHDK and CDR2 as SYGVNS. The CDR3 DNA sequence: TGTGCCAGCAGTGAGAAGGCTAGCGGGGGCCAGGGGGGGACCCAGTACTTC. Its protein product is CASSEKASGGQGGTQYF.

The CDR3 protein is CASSLGPGDIQYF. The CDR3, as DNA: TGTGCCAGCAGTTTGGGCCCAGGGGACATTCAGTACTTC. V and J are TRBV28 and TRBJ2-4, with D maybe TRBD1 (6 bases). V shed 3 bases and J shed 8 bases, with 11 bases lying between them. The CDR3 runs 13 residues. Germline values: CDR1 MDHEN, CDR2 SYDVKM.